This TCR beta chain was retrieved from a study of blood T cells in healthy people across ages. Broader study findings: No conclusive comparison of naive versus antigen-experienced cells was possible with unsorted PBMCs. Estimated diversity across one million T cells was deemed an underestimate.

This clonotype was seen repeatedly, ten times or more. Its antigen is not known. Next came a second PCR, run for roughly 6 to 11 cycles, which used a sample-barcoded 5' primer along with a J-beta primer mix. In TCRdb, the 5' RACE reads were re-called with MiXCR into one record per CDR3 protein. The profile shows 750,000 to 1,000,000 distinct CDR3 sequences, roughly 28% of them singletons. The same sample was also used in a study of T cells of mothers and their children. This second study notes: Three healthy Caucasian mothers and their six children were the donors. The shaping of TCR recombination output by thymic selection is similar in related and unrelated pairs.

This sequence was found in a middle-aged woman in good health. Specimen: blood.

CDR3 amino acids: CASSQDLLRVETQYF. CDR3 DNA sequence: TGCGCCAGCAGCCAAGATTTGCTTAGAGTCGAGACCCAGTACTTC. The gene calls are TRBV4-1 and TRBJ2-5; no firm D call. The germline V and J ends were trimmed by 0 bases and 5 bases, with 13 bases remaining between them. The CDR3 length is 15 residues. Germline lookup yields CDR1 MGHRA and CDR2 YSYEKL.